These 16 T cell receptor beta chains were all obtained from the same sample, sequenced in a study of T-cell reconstitution after alpha-beta-depleted transplantation in children. Using unique molecular identifiers, the investigators prepared the TCRbeta library. TCRdb itself ran the PCR reads through MiXCR, one entry per CDR3 protein. Found here are about 420,000 distinct CDR3 sequences, around 16% of them singletons; the top ten hold 25% to 30%. The input for sequencing was PBMCs, mostly from graft donor cells, taken 360 days after TCRalphabeta/CD19-depleted stem cell transplant. The receptors shown here come from a boy in the first two years of life who had a stem cell transplant for Wiskott-Aldrich syndrome, so the T cells may come from the graft donor.

The rearrangement joins TRBV6-1 to TRBJ2-7; the match to TRBD1 covers 7 bases. The CDR3 is made up of 14 amino acids. V gave up 6 bases and J gave up 0 bases; unmatched junction bases: 5. Germline CDR1 and CDR2: MNHNS and SASEGT. CDR3: CASRPGQSSYEQYF. In nucleotides, the CDR3 is TGTGCCAGCAGACCGGGACAGAGCTCCTACGAGCAGTACTTC.

Only a few counts were recorded for this clonotype. J is TRBJ2-7 and V is TRBV15; D might be TRBD1 (6 bases). Germline-derived CDR1 and CDR2 are LNHNV and YYDKDF (reference sequence). The CDR3 spans 15 residues. Trimming left V 1 base short and J 8 bases short, with 18 bases between. CDR3 DNA sequence: TGTGCCACCAGCAGAGGCCGGGACACCTCTACGAAGCAGTACTTC. This encodes CATSRGRDTSTKQYF. The variable domain in full, completed from reference TRBV15 and TRBJ2-7, reads DAMVIQNPRYQVTQFGKPVTLSCSQTLNHNVMYWYQQKSSQAPKLLFHYYDKDFNNEADTPDNFQSRRPNTSFCFLDIRSPGLGDTAMYLCATSRGRDTSTKQYFGPGTRLTVT.

This clonotype came up a few times. The chain joins TRBV7-9 to TRBJ2-5; tentatively, D is TRBD2 (6 bases). Germline V lookup: CDR1 SEHNR, CDR2 FQNEAQ (reference sequence). The V end lost 5 bases, the J end lost 7 bases, and 17 bases lay between the germline ends. This CDR3 has 14 amino acids. CDR3 amino acids: CASSLRELEGTQYF. CDR3 nucleotides: TGTGCCAGCAGCCTCCGGGAGTTAGAAGGGACCCAGTACTTC.

The chain employs TRBV13 and TRBJ1-1; the match to TRBD1 covers 8 bases. V gave up 5 bases and J gave up 1 base; unmatched junction bases: 6. The germline gives CDR1 PRHDT, CDR2 FYEKMQ (reference sequence). The length of the CDR3 is 15 residues. CDR3 amino acids: CASSARGLGNTEAFF. CDR3 in DNA: TGTGCCAGCAGCGCCAGGGGGCTGGGGAACACTGAAGCTTTCTTT.

This clonotype was found a few times. The J gene is TRBJ2-3, the V gene TRBV15; D is possibly TRBD1 or TRBD2 (5 bases each). Trimming removed 3 bases at V and 1 base at J, with 11 bases between. CDR1 is LNHNV, CDR2 YYDKDF, per germline (reference sequence). The CDR3 contains 15 residues. CDR3 DNA: TGTGCCACCAGCAGCCCCGGGGACGGCACAGATACGCAGTATTTT. As protein: CATSSPGDGTDTQYF.

The sample holds many counts of this clonotype. The V call is TRBV30, the J call TRBJ1-2; tentatively, D is TRBD1 (5 bases). V lost 5 bases, J lost 2 bases, and 15 bases lay in between. Germline V gives CDR1 GTSNPN, CDR2 SVGIG (reference sequence). CDR3 size: 14 residues. The CDR3 nucleotides are TGTGCCTGGGCCGGGGACCGCGTCAACTATGGCTACACCTTC. This gives the protein CAWAGDRVNYGYTF.

Concerning this clonotype itself: This may arise from a read error, as a much more abundant clone is one base away. The chain links TRBV5-1 to TRBJ1-1; no firm D call. The germline CDR1 and CDR2 sequences are SGHRS and YFSETQ. CDR3 length: 16 residues. The CDR3 protein is CASSLGREQQNTEVFF. The CDR3 coding sequence is TGCGCCAGCAGCTTAGGGCGGGAACAGCAGAACACTGAAGTTTTCTTT.

The gene calls are TRBV7-9 and TRBJ1-5, with 10 positions matching TRBD1. The CDR3 runs to 15 residues. The germline V gene encodes CDR1 SEHNR and CDR2 FQNEAQ (reference sequence). Trimming at V came to 6 bases and at J to 2 bases, leaving 4 bases not matched to a gene. The CDR3 sequence is CASSPGTGGNQPQHF. CDR3 DNA: TGTGCCAGCAGTCCCGGGACAGGGGGCAATCAGCCCCAGCATTTT.

This clonotype was found a few times. The chain carries TRBV7-8 and TRBJ1-3; D call uncertain. The CDR3 totals 13 residues. The germline V and J ends were trimmed by 2 bases and 2 bases, with 4 bases remaining between them. Looked up from germline, CDR1 is SGHVS and CDR2 is FQNEAQ. CDR3 DNA: TGTGCCAGCAGCTTACCTGCTGGAAACACCATATATTTT. Residues: CASSLPAGNTIYF.

This clonotype was detected only once. The CDR3 is CASRSSVDEQFF. The CDR3 DNA reads as TGTGCCAGCAGATCTAGCGTCGATGAGCAGTTCTTC. This rearrangement joins TRBV24-1 to TRBJ2-1; possible D gene TRBD2, 6 bases. The CDR3 is made up of 12 amino acids. Between the trimmed V and J ends, which lost 11 bases and 8 bases, there was a span of 15 bases. Per the germline V gene, CDR1 is KGHDR and CDR2 is SFDVKD.

There are a few counts of this clonotype. The chain is built from TRBV20-1 and TRBJ2-7; unclear D gene. CDR1 is DFQATT, CDR2 SNEGSKA, per germline (reference sequence). CDR3 size: 15 residues. The germline V and J ends were trimmed by 1 base and 3 bases, with 16 bases remaining between them. Here the CDR3 DNA reads TGCAGTGCTAGAGGCTTTGGTAGTCCTGTCTACGAGCAGTACTTC. The encoded protein is CSARGFGSPVYEQYF.

The chain is built from TRBV19 and TRBJ1-5; D is undetermined. With 5 bases removed from V and 0 bases from J, the gap between germline ends came to 20 bases. The CDR3 covers 18 residues. The germline V gene has CDR1 LNHDA and CDR2 SQIVND (reference sequence). CDR3 residues: CASSLRPPRSLSNQPQHF. The CDR3 DNA follows: TGTGCCAGTAGTCTCCGACCCCCGCGCAGCCTTAGCAATCAGCCCCAGCATTTT.

The chain is built from TRBV5-1 and TRBJ1-3; perhaps TRBD1 as D (6 bases). Germline CDR1 and CDR2: SGHRS and YFSETQ. The CDR3 sequence is 14 residues long. Trimming pared 4 bases from V and 0 bases from J, leaving 8 bases between. The CDR3 sequence: CASSEGGSGNTIYF. In nucleotides, the CDR3 is TGCGCCAGCAGCGAAGGGGGCTCTGGAAACACCATATATTTT. Filled out from reference TRBV5-1 and TRBJ1-3, the complete variable domain reads KAGVTQTPRYLIKTRGQQVTLSCSPISGHRSVSWYQQTPGQGLQFLFEYFSETQRNKGNFPGRFSGRQFSNSRSEMNVSTLELGDSALYLCASSEGGSGNTIYFGEGSWLTVV.

J is TRBJ2-7 and V is TRBV4-3, with D perhaps matching TRBD2 (6 bases). Trimming removed 0 bases from V and 2 bases from J, with 11 bases in between. Germline lookup yields CDR1 LGHNA and CDR2 YSLEER. CDR3 length equals 15 residues. CDR3: CASSQEKRGAYEQYF. The CDR3 DNA reads TGCGCCAGCAGCCAAGAGAAGCGCGGGGCCTACGAGCAGTACTTC.

Here the CDR3 DNA reads TGTGCCAGCAGTTTTATCGGGGGAAACACCATATATTTT. It codes for CASSFIGGNTIYF. V usage is TRBV27 and J usage is TRBJ1-3; no reliable D call. Per the germline V gene, CDR1 is MNHEY and CDR2 is SMNVEV (reference sequence). CDR3 length equals 13 residues. Deletions cut 3 bases from V and 4 bases from J, with 7 bases between.

Many counts were recorded for this clonotype. The chain has TRBV6-1 and TRBJ2-2; D is possibly TRBD2 (5 bases). Germline V gene lookup returns CDR1 MNHNS and CDR2 SASEGT. Trimming took off 6 bases at V and 0 bases at J, with 11 bases between the two ends. The CDR3 is made up of 15 amino acids. The CDR3 is CASRPGLTNTGELFF. The CDR3 DNA sequence: TGTGCCAGCAGACCCGGACTTACGAACACCGGGGAGCTGTTTTTT.